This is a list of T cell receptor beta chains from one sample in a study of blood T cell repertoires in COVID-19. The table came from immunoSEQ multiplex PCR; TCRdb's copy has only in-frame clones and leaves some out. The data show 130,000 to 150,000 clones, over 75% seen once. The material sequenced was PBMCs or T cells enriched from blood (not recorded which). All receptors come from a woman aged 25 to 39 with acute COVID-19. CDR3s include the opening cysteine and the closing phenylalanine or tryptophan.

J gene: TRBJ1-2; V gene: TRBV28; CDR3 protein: CASGRGQYGYTF
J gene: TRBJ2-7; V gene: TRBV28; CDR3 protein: CASSLGQGERYEQYF
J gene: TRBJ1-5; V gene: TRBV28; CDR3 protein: CASSWGTANQPQHF
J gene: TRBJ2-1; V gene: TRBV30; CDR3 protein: CACSGTSVDHEQFF
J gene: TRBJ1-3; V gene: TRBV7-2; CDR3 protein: CASSPLTGTGNTIYF
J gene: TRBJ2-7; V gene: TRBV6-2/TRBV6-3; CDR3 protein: CASSDFFGDSYEQYF
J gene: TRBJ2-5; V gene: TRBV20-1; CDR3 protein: CSASSQGRETQYF
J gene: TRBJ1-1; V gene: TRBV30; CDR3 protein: CAWSVLSGFRAFF
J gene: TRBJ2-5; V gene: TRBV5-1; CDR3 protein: CASSFGWLAGEGEETQYF
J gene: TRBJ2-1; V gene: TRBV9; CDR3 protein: CASSVAGNSYNEQFF
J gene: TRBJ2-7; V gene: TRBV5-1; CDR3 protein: CASSLGTGPYEQYF
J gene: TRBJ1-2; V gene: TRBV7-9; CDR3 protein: CASSLGRVNYGYTF
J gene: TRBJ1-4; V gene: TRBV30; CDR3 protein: CAWNSAGGNEKLFF
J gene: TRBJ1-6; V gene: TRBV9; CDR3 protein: CASSPYKAGQGNSPLHF
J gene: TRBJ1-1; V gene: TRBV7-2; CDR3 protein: CASSVGLTPEAFF
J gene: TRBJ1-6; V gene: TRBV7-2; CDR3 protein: CASSITGTADSPLHF
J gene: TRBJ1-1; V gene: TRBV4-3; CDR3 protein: CASSQDRQNTEAFF
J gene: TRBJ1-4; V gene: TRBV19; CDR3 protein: CASKKTLAGQEKLFF
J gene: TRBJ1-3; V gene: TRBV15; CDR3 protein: CATSPREGIISGNTIYF
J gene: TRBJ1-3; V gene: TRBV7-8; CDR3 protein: CASSRETGHGNTIYF
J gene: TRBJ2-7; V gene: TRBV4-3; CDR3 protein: CASSQARGRIYEQYF
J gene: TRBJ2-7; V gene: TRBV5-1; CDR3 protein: CASRGVHEQYF
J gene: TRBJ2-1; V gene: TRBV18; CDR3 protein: CASSKGFLAANNEQFF
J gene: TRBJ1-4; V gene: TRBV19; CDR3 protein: CASSSGRGPEKLFF
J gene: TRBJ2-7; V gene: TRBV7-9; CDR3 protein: CASSWPSYEQYF
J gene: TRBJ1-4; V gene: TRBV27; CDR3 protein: CASAVGQGLSATNEKLFF
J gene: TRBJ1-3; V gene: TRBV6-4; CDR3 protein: CASSDWYLRFTSGNTIYF
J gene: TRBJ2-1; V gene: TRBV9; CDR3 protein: CASSVVNGYYNEQFF
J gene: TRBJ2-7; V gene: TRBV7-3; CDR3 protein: CARSCWRISYEQYF
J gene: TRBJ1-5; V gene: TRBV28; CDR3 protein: CASSYQPQHF
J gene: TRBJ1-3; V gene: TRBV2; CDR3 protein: CASSEWGGSGNTIYF
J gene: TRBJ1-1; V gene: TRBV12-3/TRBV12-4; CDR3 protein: CASSLQMNTEAFF
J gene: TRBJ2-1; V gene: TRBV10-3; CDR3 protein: CAISFRDTGGDEQFF
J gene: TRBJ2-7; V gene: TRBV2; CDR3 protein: CASGGGPSYEQYF
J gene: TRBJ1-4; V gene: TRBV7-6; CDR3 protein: CASSLTGTNEKLFF
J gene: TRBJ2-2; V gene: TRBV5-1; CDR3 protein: CASSPYRDTFTGELFF
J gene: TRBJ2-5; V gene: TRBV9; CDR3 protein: CASSRDYVQETQYF
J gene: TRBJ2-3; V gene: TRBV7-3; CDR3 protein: CASSLTPGGSGADTQYF
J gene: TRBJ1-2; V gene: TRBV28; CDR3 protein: CASRVSRTLGYTF
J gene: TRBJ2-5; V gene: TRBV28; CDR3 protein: CASSSPGLLTQYF
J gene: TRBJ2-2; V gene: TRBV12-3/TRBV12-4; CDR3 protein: CASSKLGPGELFF
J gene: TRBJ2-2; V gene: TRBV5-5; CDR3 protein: CASSFPVSAGELFF
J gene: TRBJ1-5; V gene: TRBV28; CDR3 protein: CASSLRTPSRPLEESQHF
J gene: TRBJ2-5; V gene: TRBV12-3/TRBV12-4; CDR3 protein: CASMSTGTETQYF
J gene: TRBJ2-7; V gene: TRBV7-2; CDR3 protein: CASSPGQVTYEQYF
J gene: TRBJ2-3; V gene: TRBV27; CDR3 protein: CASSTSPLAGVTDTQYF
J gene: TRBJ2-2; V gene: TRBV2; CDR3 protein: CASSESFLWYRVVTGELFF
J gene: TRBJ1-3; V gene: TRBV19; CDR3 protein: CASIDPGGSGNTIYF
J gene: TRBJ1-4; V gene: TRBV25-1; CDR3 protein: CASRAGGEKLFF
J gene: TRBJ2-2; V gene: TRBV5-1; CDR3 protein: CASSLNGGGPTGELFF